A single sample gave rise to the 21 T cell receptor beta chains below, sequenced in a study of Ad26.COV2.S vaccination and SARS-CoV-2 variants. As for treatment: roughly 18 received Ad26.COV2.S at low or high dose, single or two shots; 5 received placebo; per-sample allocation not given. The samples date from day 63 after the first vaccine or placebo injection. Assay: immunoSEQ multiplex PCR; the TCRdb copy retains only in-frame clones and omits some. The table includes roughly 300,000 clones, roughly 90% detected once. The source was peripheral blood, collected in a trial of Ad26.COV2.S vaccine versus placebo. These TCRs come from a person aged 18-60 years who received the Ad26.COV2.S COVID-19 vaccine or a placebo.

In this sample, this clone turned up a few times. The CDR3 bases are TGTGCCAGTAGTCTACAGGGGGCAGGCTATGGCTACACCTTC. It is translated as CASSLQGAGYGYTF. This chain joins TRBV19 and TRBJ1-2; 9 positions agree with TRBD1. The CDR3 has 14 residues. Germline loops: CDR1 LNHDA, CDR2 SQIVND (reference sequence). V was clipped by 5 bases and J by 4 bases; unmatched bases: 5. Variable domain in full (rest from reference TRBV19 and TRBJ1-2): DGGITQSPKYLFRKEGQNVTLSCEQNLNHDAMYWYRQDPGQGLRLIYYSQIVNDFQKGDIAEGYSVSREKKESFPLTVTSAQKNPTAFYLCASSLQGAGYGYTFGSGTRLTVV.

The chain employs TRBV7-9 and TRBJ2-7, with TRBD1 matching 10 bases. The V and J ends lost 4 bases and 2 bases, in that order; junction bases with no gene match: 14. The CDR3 runs to 18 residues. Germline CDR1 is SEHNR and CDR2 is FQNEAQ (reference sequence). The CDR3 protein is CASSSGDVDRGSPYEQYF. DNA of the CDR3: TGTGCCAGCAGCTCGGGGGACGTGGACAGGGGGTCCCCCTACGAGCAGTACTTC.

The V gene is TRBV6-5, the J gene TRBJ1-2, with 11 bases matching TRBD1. CDR1 is MNHEY, CDR2 SVGAGI, per germline. V shed 5 bases, J shed 3 bases, and the junction held 2 bases outside the gene matches. The CDR3 runs 14 residues. The CDR3 here is CASSRTGGDYGYTF. The CDR3 nucleotides are TGTGCCAGCAGTCGGACAGGGGGCGACTATGGCTACACCTTC.

The rearrangement joins TRBV7-2 to TRBJ2-2, with TRBD1 matching over 12 bases. Per the germline V gene, CDR1 is SGHTA and CDR2 is FQGNSA. Losses at the gene ends were 10 bases for V and 6 bases for J; bases not matched to a gene: 12. This CDR3 has 16 amino acids. CDR3 in amino acids: CATGQGAGRKAGELFF. The DNA for the CDR3 is TGTGCCACGGGACAGGGGGCGGGAAGGAAGGCCGGGGAGCTGTTTTTT. Full variable domain (outside the CDR3, taken from reference TRBV7-2 and TRBJ2-2): GAGVSQSPSNKVTEKGKDVELRCDPISGHTALYWYRQSLGQGLEFLIYFQGNSAPDKSGLPSDRFSAERTGGSVSTLTIQRTQQEDSAVYLCATGQGAGRKAGELFFGEGSRLTVL.

In regard to this clone: An end of the junction does not agree with germline; a read error may underlie this. The chain links TRBV7-7 to TRBJ2-3; 7 bases agree with TRBD1. CDR1 is SSHAT, CDR2 FNYEAQ, per germline (reference sequence). The CDR3 is made up of 15 amino acids. The CDR3 bases are TGTGCTAGCAGCTTAGTCCCTGGACAGGCAGATACGCAGTATTTT. Its translation is CASSLVPGQADTQYF.

The chain carries TRBV5-4 and TRBJ1-2; no clear D. CDR1 SGHNT and CDR2 YYREEE come from the germline V gene (reference sequence). The length of the CDR3 is 12 residues. V was shortened by 0 bases and J by 6 bases, with 6 bases between the two germline ends. Here the CDR3 DNA reads TGTGCCAGCAGCTTGGTCGGACATGGCTACACCTTC. It specifies CASSLVGHGYTF.

This clone was detected once. The chain couples TRBV2 to TRBJ1-6; D gene ambiguous. The germline gives CDR1 SNHLY, CDR2 FYNNEI. The CDR3 has 13 residues. V lost 4 bases to trimming and J lost 7 bases, with 8 bases between them. As DNA, the CDR3 is TGTGCCAGCAGTGGCATTCGGAATTCACCCCTCCACTTT. Protein sequence: CASSGIRNSPLHF.

V and J are TRBV5-1 and TRBJ2-1; weak D call: TRBD1 (6 bases). The germline V and J ends were trimmed by 3 bases and 10 bases, with 14 bases remaining between them. CDR1 and CDR2 from the germline V gene are SGHRS and YFSETQ. CDR3 length: 13 amino acids. The CDR3 bases are TGCGCCAGCAGCTCCGGACAGACGTCCGAGCAGTTCTTC. The encoded protein is CASSSGQTSEQFF.

V usage is TRBV7-2 and J usage is TRBJ2-7, with D possibly being TRBD2 (7 bases). This CDR3 has 16 residues. Between the trimmed V and J ends, which lost 5 bases and 4 bases, there was a span of 21 bases. CDR1 is SGHTA, CDR2 FQGNSA, per germline. The CDR3 bases are TGTGCCAGCAGCCCAGAGGGAGGGGGTGCCTTTTACGAGCAGTACTTC. Translated, it gives CASSPEGGGAFYEQYF.

The chain's CDR3 is CASSRQGATGELFF. CDR3 nucleotides: TGTGCCAGCAGTCGCCAGGGGGCCACCGGGGAGCTGTTTTTT. This chain joins TRBV27 and TRBJ2-2, with TRBD1 matching 8 bases. V was clipped by 5 bases and J by 4 bases; unmatched bases: 3. The CDR3 has 14 residues. The germline gives CDR1 MNHEY, CDR2 SMNVEV (reference sequence).

The chain is built from TRBV11-2 and TRBJ1-6; D uncertain. The CDR3 loop spans 12 amino acids. The germline gives CDR1 SGHAT, CDR2 FQNNGV. Trimming took off 5 bases at V and 10 bases at J, with 9 bases between the two ends. The CDR3 protein is CASSLAASPLHF. The DNA of the CDR3 is TGTGCCAGCAGCCTGGCGGCCTCACCCCTCCACTTT.

For this clone: Additional DNA sequences in this sample encode the identical CDR3. The gene calls are TRBV4-1 and TRBJ2-7; tentatively, D is TRBD1 (6 bases). The CDR3 runs 14 residues. The ends were cut back, 1 base at V and 3 bases at J, with 10 bases in the middle. Germline loops: CDR1 MGHRA, CDR2 YSYEKL. The CDR3 region is CASSQVRGSYEQYF. Here the CDR3 DNA reads TGCGCCAGCAGCCAAGTGAGGGGGAGCTACGAGCAGTACTTC.

CDR3 region: CASSEVRGTGNEQFF. As DNA, the CDR3 is TGTGCCAGCAGTGAAGTCAGGGGAACGGGCAATGAGCAGTTCTTC. The chain couples TRBV2 to TRBJ2-1; D may be TRBD1 (6 bases). Trimming took 1 base from V and 6 from J, leaving 13 bases between them. This CDR3 contains 15 residues. CDR1 is SNHLY, CDR2 FYNNEI, per germline.

This chain connects TRBV7-2 to TRBJ1-5; the match to TRBD1 covers 7 bases. This CDR3 region has 13 residues. V dropped 6 bases and J dropped 4; count of bases not matched to a gene: 3. Germline V lookup: CDR1 SGHTA, CDR2 FQGNSA. The CDR3, as DNA: TGTGCCAGCAGTTACAGGGGAAATCAGCCCCAGCATTTT. Amino acid sequence: CASSYRGNQPQHF.

The chain combines TRBV2 with TRBJ1-4, with D unclear. Germline loops: CDR1 SNHLY, CDR2 FYNNEI. V was clipped by 3 bases and J by 10 bases, with 18 bases between them. The CDR3 length is 15 residues. In DNA, the CDR3 is TGTGCCAGCAGTGAGCAAGGACTCCAAGTGCTAAAACTGTTTTTT. It specifies CASSEQGLQVLKLFF.

The rearrangement links TRBV5-1 to TRBJ1-6; D gene ambiguous. CDR1 and CDR2 (germline): SGHRS, YFSETQ. The length of the CDR3 is 17 residues. V was trimmed by 4 bases and J by 0 bases, leaving 14 bases between them. The CDR3 reads CASSPLTMSSYNSPLHF. CDR3 bases: TGCGCCAGCAGCCCCTTAACGATGAGCTCCTATAATTCACCCCTCCACTTT. Based on the CDR3 plus reference TRBV5-1 and TRBJ1-6, the full variable domain is KAGVTQTPRYLIKTRGQQVTLSCSPISGHRSVSWYQQTPGQGLQFLFEYFSETQRNKGNFPGRFSGRQFSNSRSEMNVSTLELGDSALYLCASSPLTMSSYNSPLHFGNGTRLTVT.

This chain connects TRBV18 to TRBJ1-1; D uncertain. Trimming pared 2 bases from V and 1 base from J, leaving 8 bases between. This CDR3 has 14 amino acids. In germline, CDR1 is KGHSH, CDR2 LQKENI. CDR3 sequence: CASSPGMGNTEAFF. The CDR3 DNA is TGTGCCAGCTCACCAGGGATGGGGAACACTGAAGCTTTCTTT.

The CDR3 DNA is TGTGCCTGGAGTGCCCGGATAAGGCCCCTCCACTTT. Its translation is CAWSARIRPLHF. The V gene is TRBV30, the J gene TRBJ1-6; D unclear. V was pared by 1 base and J by 13 bases, with 11 bases between. Germline CDR1 and CDR2: GTSNPN and SVGIG (reference sequence). This CDR3 is built from 12 residues.

V is TRBV6-4 and J is TRBJ1-5; D remains ambiguous. V shed 6 bases and J shed 5 bases, with 11 bases lying between them. There are 13 residues in the CDR3. Looked up from germline, CDR1 is MRHNA and CDR2 is SNTAGT. DNA for the CDR3: TGTGCCAGCAGCCCGGAGGAGGATCAGCCCCAGCATTTT. Its translation is CASSPEEDQPQHF.

The chain is built from TRBV7-3 and TRBJ2-7; 8 bases are shared with TRBD2. The trim removed 5 bases at V and 12 bases at J, leaving 15 bases unmatched. The V gene's germline CDR1 is SGHTA and CDR2 FQGTGA. The CDR3 has 14 residues. CDR3 loop: CASSPASGGLALYF. The CDR3 nucleotides read TGTGCCAGCAGCCCCGCCTCTGGTGGACTAGCTCTGTACTTC.

This sequence joins TRBV5-8 and TRBJ1-1; D remains unclear. CDR1 and CDR2 (germline): SGHTS, YDEGEE. V was trimmed by 2 bases and J by 11 bases, leaving 10 bases between them. The CDR3 sequence is 11 residues long. The CDR3 DNA reads as TGTGCCAGCAGCTTTGGGGTTTGGGCTTTCTTT. It codes for CASSFGVWAFF.